Shown below are 18 T cell receptor beta chains from a single sample sequenced in a study of shared clonotypes between healthy human individuals. Data came from immunoSEQ multiplex PCR; TCRdb stores just in-frame clones and leaves some out. The table has approximately 2.5 million clones, approximately 94% seen once. The material sequenced was naive CD4+ T cells from PBMCs. As to subset: CD45RA+ positively selected. Receptors were obtained from a man between 18 and 29 years old in good health. Some clones in this sample may be carry-over from other donors' samples.

The rearrangement joins TRBV27 to TRBJ2-2; D is ambiguous. CDR1 is MNHEY, CDR2 SMNVEV, per germline (reference sequence). The germline V and J ends were trimmed by 2 bases and 0 bases, with 10 bases remaining between them. This CDR3 spans 16 amino acids. CDR3 DNA sequence: TGTGCCAGCAGTTTACAAGTAACAGCGAACACCGGGGAGCTGTTTTTT. Translation: CASSLQVTANTGELFF.

The chain uses TRBV28 and TRBJ2-7; 8 bases line up with TRBD1. V lost 2 bases, J lost 3 bases, and 9 bases stayed unmatched. The germline V gene encodes CDR1 MDHEN and CDR2 SYDVKM. This CDR3 has 16 residues. The CDR3 DNA follows: TGTGCCAGCAGTTTAACCCCCCCCACAGGGGGCTACGAGCAGTACTTC. It codes for CASSLTPPTGGYEQYF.

This chain uses TRBV5-1 with TRBJ1-4; D ambiguous. Trimming pared 0 bases from V and 0 bases from J, leaving 6 bases between. Germline CDR1 reads SGHRS; CDR2 reads YFSETQ. The CDR3 runs 15 residues. The CDR3 loop reads CASSLAQATNEKLFF. The CDR3, as DNA: TGCGCCAGCAGCTTGGCACAAGCAACTAATGAAAAACTGTTTTTT.

This clone has a single count. The V and J genes are TRBV7-2 and TRBJ2-3; 8 nucleotides line up with TRBD2. J was trimmed by 1 base and V by 3 bases; bases with no gene match: 3. Germline V CDR1 and CDR2: SGHTA, FQGNSA. This CDR3 region has 15 residues. The CDR3 bases are TGTGCCAGCAGCTTTGAGACTAGCGGCACAGATACGCAGTATTTT. Its translation: CASSFETSGTDTQYF. Complete variable domain (other parts from reference TRBV7-2 and TRBJ2-3): GAGVSQSPSNKVTEKGKDVELRCDPISGHTALYWYRQSLGQGLEFLIYFQGNSAPDKSGLPSDRFSAERTGGSVSTLTIQRTQQEDSAVYLCASSFETSGTDTQYFGPGTRLTVL.

The chain joins TRBV28 to TRBJ2-7; 8 positions match TRBD1. With V trimmed by 10 bases and J by 7 bases, 9 bases remained unmatched. The CDR3 is made up of 12 amino acids. Germline V CDR1 and CDR2: MDHEN, SYDVKM. CDR3 nucleotides: TGTGCCACCGGACAGGGCCTCTGGGAGCAGTACTTC. It encodes CATGQGLWEQYF.

The chain is built from TRBV2 and TRBJ1-1; D is unresolved. V was shortened by 6 bases and J by 3 bases, with 11 bases between the two germline ends. The germline V gene has CDR1 SNHLY and CDR2 FYNNEI. This CDR3 contains 13 residues. In DNA form, the CDR3 reads TGTGCCAGCAGGGTCCCTGAAGACACTGAAGCTTTCTTT. This sequence encodes CASRVPEDTEAFF.

The rearrangement uses TRBV10-3 and TRBJ2-7, with 14 bases matching TRBD2. This CDR3 comprises 21 residues. The trim removed 6 bases at V and 1 base at J, leaving 20 bases unmatched. Germline CDR1 reads ENHRY; CDR2 reads SYGVKD. The CDR3 DNA follows: TGTGCCATCAGGAATCCCCCCGGGACTAGCGGGAGTGCAAGGGCTTCCTACGAGCAGTACTTC. Protein sequence: CAIRNPPGTSGSARASYEQYF.

The J gene is TRBJ1-2, the V gene TRBV2; D unresolved. The CDR3 extends over 12 amino acids. Trimming stripped 7 bases from V and 2 bases from J, with 8 bases between. Germline CDR1 is SNHLY and CDR2 is FYNNEI. The CDR3 reads CASMAVNYGYTF. CDR3 coding DNA: TGTGCCAGCATGGCGGTGAACTATGGCTACACCTTC.

The chain is built from TRBV28 and TRBJ2-1; D is unresolved. Trimming cost V 6 bases and J 4 bases, with 16 bases left between them. Germline loops: CDR1 MDHEN, CDR2 SYDVKM. There are 15 residues in the CDR3. The CDR3 sequence is CASSPYPTGYNEQFF. CDR3 in DNA: TGTGCCAGCAGCCCCTACCCCACTGGGTACAATGAGCAGTTCTTC.

The rearrangement links TRBV5-1 to TRBJ2-7, with D unclear. The V end was cut by 0 bases, the J end by 4 bases, with 11 bases between. CDR3 size: 14 residues. Germline loops: CDR1 SGHRS, CDR2 YFSETQ. CDR3 amino acids: CASSLAVFQYEQYF. The DNA for the CDR3 is TGCGCCAGCAGCTTGGCAGTCTTCCAATACGAGCAGTACTTC.

This clone was seen more than once but under ten times. V usage is TRBV28 and J usage is TRBJ1-1, with D uncertain. V was pared by 8 bases and J by 2 bases, with 15 bases between. The CDR3 totals 14 residues. In germline, CDR1 is MDHEN, CDR2 SYDVKM. In DNA, the CDR3 is TGTGCCAGCCTCTATAGAGGAGGCAACACTGAAGCTTTCTTT. It codes for CASLYRGGNTEAFF.

The rearrangement links TRBV7-2 to TRBJ2-7; perhaps TRBD2 as D (6 bases). The length of the CDR3 is 15 residues. Germline V gene sequence: CDR1 SGHTA, CDR2 FQGNSA. Trimming removed 3 bases at V and 7 bases at J, with 19 bases between. The chain's CDR3 is CASSFSFGSFREQYF. In DNA, the CDR3 is TGTGCCAGCAGCTTCTCTTTCGGGAGTTTCCGGGAGCAGTACTTC.

CDR3 protein: CSALDRMNYGYTF. CDR3 coding DNA: TGCAGCGCCCTGGACAGGATGAACTATGGCTACACCTTC. V usage is TRBV29-1 and J usage is TRBJ1-2; 7 nucleotides align to TRBD1. CDR1 is SQVTM, CDR2 ANQGSEA, per germline. J lost 2 bases, V lost 7 bases, and 7 bases had no gene match. The CDR3 has 13 residues.

This chain joins TRBV6-6 and TRBJ2-7; D call uncertain. The CDR3 spans 11 residues. The V and J ends lost 2 bases and 6 bases respectively, with 5 bases between them. The germline CDR1 and CDR2 sequences are MNHNY and SVGAGI (reference sequence). CDR3: CASSYGTEQYF. The CDR3 DNA reads as TGTGCCAGCAGTTACGGTACCGAGCAGTACTTC.

The rearrangement uses TRBV4-2 and TRBJ2-5, with TRBD2 identical over 11 bases. Germline V CDR1 and CDR2: LGHNA, YNFKEQ. V lost 6 bases and J lost 6; bases outside the gene matches: 12. CDR3 length: 16 amino acids. The CDR3 nucleotides are TGTGCCAGCAGGCAGGAGGTAGCGGGAGGGAGGCAGACCCAGTACTTC. This sequence encodes CASRQEVAGGRQTQYF.

The chain carries TRBV27 and TRBJ1-5; D ambiguous. CDR1 and CDR2 from the germline V gene are MNHEY and SMNVEV (reference sequence). The CDR3 covers 16 residues. V lost 2 bases and J lost 2, with 13 bases in between. The CDR3 reads CASSLATHGGNQPQHF. CDR3 DNA: TGTGCCAGCAGTTTAGCAACCCACGGAGGCAATCAGCCCCAGCATTTT.

The V call is TRBV5-1, the J call TRBJ1-1, with D perhaps matching TRBD1 (6 bases). There are 17 residues in the CDR3. V dropped 3 bases and J dropped 0 bases, with 18 bases sitting between them. Germline CDR1 reads SGHRS; CDR2 reads YFSETQ. CDR3 sequence reads: CASSWGSGGRLNTEAFF. The CDR3 nucleotides read TGCGCCAGCAGCTGGGGGTCCGGGGGCCGATTGAACACTGAAGCTTTCTTT.

The chain combines TRBV7-2 with TRBJ1-5; the D gene is possibly TRBD1 (5 bases). The V end was cut by 5 bases, the J end by 6 bases, with 17 bases between. The CDR3 has 15 residues. CDR1 is SGHTA and CDR2 is FQGNSA in the germline V gene. The CDR3 nucleotides read TGTGCCAGCAGCCAACCGGGGGGGGGAGTTCAGCCCCAGCATTTT. Its protein is CASSQPGGGVQPQHF.